The T cell receptor (beta chain) described here comes from a study of regulatory T cells in long-lasting Graves disease. The wider study: Antithyroid drugs had been taken under 3 months by newly diagnosed Graves' patients. Findings of the study overall: Tissue studied was limited to peripheral blood, excluding thyroid tissue.

Library construction for TCR beta used iRepertoire HTBI primers and Arm-PCR of CDR3 regions. From the multiplex PCR reads, TCRdb called clonotypes with MiXCR, one entry per CDR3 protein. The table has around 250,000 distinct CDR3 sequences, around 21% seen once. This clonotype was counted at least ten times. The target antigen is unknown. Per germline, CDR1 MNHEY and CDR2 SVGEGT. Trimming removed 2 bases from V and 2 bases from J, with 8 bases in between. The CDR3 is 14 residues long. Documented time point: newly diagnosed GD, antithyroid drugs for less than 3 months. RNA isolated from PBMCs was used to make the TCR library. Blood from the periphery, approximately 10 milliliters in all, was drawn into EDTA tubes.

The specimen comprised peripheral blood mononuclear cells (PBMCs), sampled at new diagnosis, from a patient treated with antithyroid drugs. The receptor was derived from a female donor with Graves disease. The chain carries TRBV6-2 or TRBV6-3 and TRBJ2-3, with TRBD2 as a possible D gene (6 bases). For the CDR3, the DNA is TGTGCCAGCAGTTACGGGGACTTCACAGATACGCAGTATTTT. It translates to CASSYGDFTDTQYF.